This TCR beta chain stems from a study of cytomegalovirus exposure and HLA in healthy donors. Study-wide results and limits: Specific recognition of CMV antigens was confirmed in vitro for a few chains (all CMV-associated). Analysis performed later showed TCR beta chains linked to HLA being more clonally expanded than equally common others.

Comments on this clone: Its antigen remains unknown.

The CDR3 consists of 14 residues. V was clipped by 4 bases and J by 6 bases; unmatched bases: 7. Germline V CDR1 and CDR2: LNHDA, SQIVND (reference sequence). The PCR made use of 60 Vbeta and 13 Jbeta primers. Assay used: immunoSEQ multiplex PCR; TCRdb lists only in-frame clones, some missing. This table has 150,000 or so clones, 70% to 85% appearing once. The gene calls are TRBV19 and TRBJ2-7, with TRBD2 identical over 9 bases. The sequence came from a man aged 25 to 45 in good health and CMV-seropositive. Sequencing was done on a sample of PBMCs. The CDR3 spells CASSNAGGPFEQYF. The DNA of the CDR3 is TGTGCCAGTAGTAATGCGGGAGGGCCCTTCGAGCAGTACTTC.